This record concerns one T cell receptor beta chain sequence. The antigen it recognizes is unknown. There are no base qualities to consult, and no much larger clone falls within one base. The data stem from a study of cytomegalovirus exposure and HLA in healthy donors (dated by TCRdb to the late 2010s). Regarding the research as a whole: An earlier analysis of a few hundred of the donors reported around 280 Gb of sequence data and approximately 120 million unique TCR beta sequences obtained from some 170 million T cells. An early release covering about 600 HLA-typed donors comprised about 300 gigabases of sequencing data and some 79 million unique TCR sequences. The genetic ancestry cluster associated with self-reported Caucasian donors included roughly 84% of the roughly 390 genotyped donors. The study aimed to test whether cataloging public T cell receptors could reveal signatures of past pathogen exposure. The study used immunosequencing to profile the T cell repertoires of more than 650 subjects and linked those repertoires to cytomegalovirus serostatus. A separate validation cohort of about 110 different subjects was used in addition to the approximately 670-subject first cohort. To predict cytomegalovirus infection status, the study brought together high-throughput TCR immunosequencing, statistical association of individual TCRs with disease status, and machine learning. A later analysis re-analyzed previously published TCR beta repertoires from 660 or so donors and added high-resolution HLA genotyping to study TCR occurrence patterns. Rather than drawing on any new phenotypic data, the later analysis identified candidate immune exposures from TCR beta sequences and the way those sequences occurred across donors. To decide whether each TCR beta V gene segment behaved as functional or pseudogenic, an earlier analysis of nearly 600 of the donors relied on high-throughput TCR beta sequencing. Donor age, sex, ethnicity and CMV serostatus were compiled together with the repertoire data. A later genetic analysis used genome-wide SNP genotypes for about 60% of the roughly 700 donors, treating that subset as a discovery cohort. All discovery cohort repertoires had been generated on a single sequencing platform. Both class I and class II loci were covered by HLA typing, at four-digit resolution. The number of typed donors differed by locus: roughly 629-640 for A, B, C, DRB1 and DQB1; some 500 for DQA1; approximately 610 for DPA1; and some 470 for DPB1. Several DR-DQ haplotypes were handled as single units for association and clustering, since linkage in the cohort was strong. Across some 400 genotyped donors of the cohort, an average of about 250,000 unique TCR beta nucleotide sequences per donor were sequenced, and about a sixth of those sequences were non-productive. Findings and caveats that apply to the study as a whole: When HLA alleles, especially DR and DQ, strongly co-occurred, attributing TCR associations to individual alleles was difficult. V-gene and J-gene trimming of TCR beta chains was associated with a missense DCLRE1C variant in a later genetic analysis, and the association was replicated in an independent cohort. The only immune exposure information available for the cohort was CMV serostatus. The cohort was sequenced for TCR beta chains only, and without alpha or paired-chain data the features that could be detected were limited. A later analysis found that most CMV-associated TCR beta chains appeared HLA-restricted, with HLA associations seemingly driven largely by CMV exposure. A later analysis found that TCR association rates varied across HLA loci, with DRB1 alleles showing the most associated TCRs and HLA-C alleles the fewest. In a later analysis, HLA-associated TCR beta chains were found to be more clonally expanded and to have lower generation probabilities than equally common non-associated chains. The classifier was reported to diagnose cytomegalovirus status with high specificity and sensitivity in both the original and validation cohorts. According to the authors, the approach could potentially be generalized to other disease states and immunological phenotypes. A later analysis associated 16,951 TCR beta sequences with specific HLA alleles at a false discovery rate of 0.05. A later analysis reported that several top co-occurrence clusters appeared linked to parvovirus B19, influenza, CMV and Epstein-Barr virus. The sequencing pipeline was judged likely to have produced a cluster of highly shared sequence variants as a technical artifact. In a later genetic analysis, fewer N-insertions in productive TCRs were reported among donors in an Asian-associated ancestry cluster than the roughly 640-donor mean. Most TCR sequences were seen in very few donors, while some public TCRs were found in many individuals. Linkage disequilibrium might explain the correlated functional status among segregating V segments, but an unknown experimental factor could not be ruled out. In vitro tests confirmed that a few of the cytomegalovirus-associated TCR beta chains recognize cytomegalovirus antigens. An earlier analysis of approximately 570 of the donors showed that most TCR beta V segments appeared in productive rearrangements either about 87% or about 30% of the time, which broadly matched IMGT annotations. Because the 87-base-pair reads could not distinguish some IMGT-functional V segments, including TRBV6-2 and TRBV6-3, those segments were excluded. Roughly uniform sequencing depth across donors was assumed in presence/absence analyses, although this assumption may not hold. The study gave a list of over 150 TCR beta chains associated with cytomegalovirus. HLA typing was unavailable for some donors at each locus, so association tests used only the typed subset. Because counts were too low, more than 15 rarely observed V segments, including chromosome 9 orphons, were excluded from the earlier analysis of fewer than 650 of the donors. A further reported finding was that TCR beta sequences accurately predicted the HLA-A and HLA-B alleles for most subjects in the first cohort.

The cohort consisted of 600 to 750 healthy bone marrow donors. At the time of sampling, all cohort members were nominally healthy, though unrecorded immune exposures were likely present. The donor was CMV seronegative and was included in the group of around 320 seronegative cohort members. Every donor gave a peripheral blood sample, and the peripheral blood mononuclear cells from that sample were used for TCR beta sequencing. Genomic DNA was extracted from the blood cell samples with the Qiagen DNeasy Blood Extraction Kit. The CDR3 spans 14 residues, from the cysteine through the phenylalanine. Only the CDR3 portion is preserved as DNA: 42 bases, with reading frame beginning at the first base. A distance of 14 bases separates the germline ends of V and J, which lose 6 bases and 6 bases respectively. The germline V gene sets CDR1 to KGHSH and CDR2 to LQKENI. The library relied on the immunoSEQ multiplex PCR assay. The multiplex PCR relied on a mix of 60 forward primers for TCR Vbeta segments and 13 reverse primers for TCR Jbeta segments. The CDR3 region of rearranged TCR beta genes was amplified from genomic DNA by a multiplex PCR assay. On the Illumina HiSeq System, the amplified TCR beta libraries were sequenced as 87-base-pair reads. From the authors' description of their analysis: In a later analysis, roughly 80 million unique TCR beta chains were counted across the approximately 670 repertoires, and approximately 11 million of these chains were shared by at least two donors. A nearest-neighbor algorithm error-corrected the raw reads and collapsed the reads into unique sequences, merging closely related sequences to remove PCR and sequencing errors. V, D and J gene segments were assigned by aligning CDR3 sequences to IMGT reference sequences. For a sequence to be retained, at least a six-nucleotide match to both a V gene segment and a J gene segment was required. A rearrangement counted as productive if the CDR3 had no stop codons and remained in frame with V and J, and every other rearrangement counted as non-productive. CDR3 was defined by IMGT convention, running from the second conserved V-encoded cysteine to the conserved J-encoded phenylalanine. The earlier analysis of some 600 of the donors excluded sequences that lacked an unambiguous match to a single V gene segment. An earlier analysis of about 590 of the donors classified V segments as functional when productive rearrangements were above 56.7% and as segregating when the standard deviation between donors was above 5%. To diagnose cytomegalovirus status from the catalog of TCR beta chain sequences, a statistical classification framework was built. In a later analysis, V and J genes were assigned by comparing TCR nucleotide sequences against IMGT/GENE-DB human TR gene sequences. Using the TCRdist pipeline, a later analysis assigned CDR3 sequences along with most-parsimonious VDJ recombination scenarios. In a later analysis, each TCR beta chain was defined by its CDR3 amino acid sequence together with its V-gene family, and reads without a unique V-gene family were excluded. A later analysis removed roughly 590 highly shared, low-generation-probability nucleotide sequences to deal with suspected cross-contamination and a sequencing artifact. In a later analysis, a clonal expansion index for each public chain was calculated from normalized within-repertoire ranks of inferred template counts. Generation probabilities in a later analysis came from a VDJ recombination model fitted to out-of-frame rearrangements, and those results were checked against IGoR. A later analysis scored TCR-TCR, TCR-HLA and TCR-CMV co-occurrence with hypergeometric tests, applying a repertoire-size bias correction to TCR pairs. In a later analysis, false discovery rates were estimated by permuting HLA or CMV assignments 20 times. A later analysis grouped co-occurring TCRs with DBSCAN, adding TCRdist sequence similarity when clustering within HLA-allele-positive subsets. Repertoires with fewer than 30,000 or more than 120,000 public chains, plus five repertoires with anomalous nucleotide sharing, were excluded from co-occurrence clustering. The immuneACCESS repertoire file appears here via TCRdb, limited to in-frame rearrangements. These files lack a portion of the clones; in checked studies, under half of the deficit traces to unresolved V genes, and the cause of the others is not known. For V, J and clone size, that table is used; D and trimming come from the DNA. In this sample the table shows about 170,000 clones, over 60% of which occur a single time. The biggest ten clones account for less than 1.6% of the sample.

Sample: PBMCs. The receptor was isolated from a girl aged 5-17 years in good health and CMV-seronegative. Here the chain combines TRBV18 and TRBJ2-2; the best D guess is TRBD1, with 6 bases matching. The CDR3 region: CASSVTGTPGELFF. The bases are TGTGCCAGCTCCGTAACAGGGACCCCCGGGGAGCTGTTTTTT.